This entry is about one T cell receptor (beta chain). This sample was included in a study of blood T cell repertoires in COVID-19. Study-level background: There were acute and convalescent COVID-19 samples, and they came from the United States, Italy and Spain. T cells, B-cell-depleted T cells, or PBMCs supplied cDNA or gDNA.

Authors' analysis steps: Estimation of nucleated cell counts was performed using reference gene primer amplification. Data came from immunoSEQ multiplex PCR; TCRdb stores just in-frame clones and leaves some out. V and J calls and clone size come straight from that table; D and trimming were deduced from the DNA. The data hold about 52,000 clones, with under 90% observed a single time. The junction had 6 bases not matched to a gene; V was cut back by 6 bases and J by 0 bases. In germline, CDR1 is LNHDA, CDR2 SQIVND (reference sequence). The CDR3 covers 15 residues. The chain has TRBV19 and TRBJ1-1; 8 positions agree with TRBD1. This receptor was obtained from a man older than 75 with active or convalescent COVID-19. The sample consisted of peripheral blood. The CDR3 DNA is TGTGCCAGTAGACGGACAGGGCTTCTGAACACTGAAGCTTTCTTT. Residues: CASRRTGLLNTEAFF.